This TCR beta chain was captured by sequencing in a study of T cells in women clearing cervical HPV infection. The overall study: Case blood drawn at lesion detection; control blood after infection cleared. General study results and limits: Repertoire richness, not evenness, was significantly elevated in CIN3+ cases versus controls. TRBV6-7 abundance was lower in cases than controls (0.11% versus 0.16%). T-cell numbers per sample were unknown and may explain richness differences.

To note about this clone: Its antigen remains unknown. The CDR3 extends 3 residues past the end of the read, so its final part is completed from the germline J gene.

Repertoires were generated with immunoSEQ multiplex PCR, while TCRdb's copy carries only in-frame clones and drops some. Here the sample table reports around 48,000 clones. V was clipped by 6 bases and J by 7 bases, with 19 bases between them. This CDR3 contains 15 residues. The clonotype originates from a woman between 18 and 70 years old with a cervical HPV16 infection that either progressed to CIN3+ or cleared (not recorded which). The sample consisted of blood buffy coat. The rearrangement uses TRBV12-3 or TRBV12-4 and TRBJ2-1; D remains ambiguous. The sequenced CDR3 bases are TGTGCCAGCAGGAGACACCAAATAGGGTTTAATGAG. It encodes CASRRHQIGFNE. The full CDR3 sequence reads CASRRHQIGFNEQFF.